This T cell receptor (beta chain) was recorded in a study of T cell responses to AZD1222 COVID-19 vaccine. Study background: Second-dose groups at about 4 or about 12 weeks were pooled.

With regard to this clone: Its cognate antigen is unknown.

General study points: Clonal diversity may have been underestimated, and the donors were mostly white British, with more females than males. Only six AZD1222 recipients tested seropositive at baseline. CD4 TCRs linked to vaccination spanned spike, dominating at 160-218 and 743-854.

Produced via immunoSEQ multiplex PCR; TCRdb's table is partial and in-frame only. The table has 75,000 to 95,000 clones, 70% to 90% seen once. The source was peripheral blood, collected on day 0 of AZD1222 vaccination. The sequence was collected from an adult in good health.

The CDR3 here is CASSPKPGTEETQYF. DNA of the CDR3: TGTGCCAGCAGTCCAAAACCAGGGACAGAAGAGACCCAGTACTTC. The rearrangement links TRBV25-1 to TRBJ2-5; 7 positions match TRBD1. V gave up 5 bases and J gave up 3 bases; unmatched junction bases: 9. The length of the CDR3 is 15 residues. Per the germline V gene, CDR1 is MGHDK and CDR2 is SYGVNS.